This TCR beta chain was retrieved from a study of cytotoxic CD8 clonotypes in ibrutinib-treated CLL (dated by TCRdb to the early 2020s). Turning to the overall study: The cohort was composed of about a dozen relapsed/refractory and around 14 treatment-naive patients; IGHV unmutated status was identified in roughly 17 patients. Samples averaged approximately 260,000 productive templates and some 91,000 productive rearrangements. Cryopreserved peripheral blood mononuclear cells were obtained prior to treatment, at the time of response, and at either disease progression or sustained remission. Samples at response were collected after a median of about 12 months of treatment, with a range of roughly 6 to 36 months. Partial responses were observed in approximately 24 patients and complete responses in 2; after a median follow-up of around 68 months, remission was maintained in around 14 patients and progression was observed in around twelve. Of the approximately 94 people in the trial, approximately 28 had longitudinal samples available. Overall results and qualifications from the work: Clonality rose at ibrutinib response, remained stable during sustained remission, and dropped back toward baseline at progression. At baseline, clonality was higher than in age-matched healthy donors and showed a strong correlation with circulating CD8+ T-cell counts. Public clonotypes were rare and either contracted or stayed stable during treatment, and the rise in clonality at ibrutinib response reflected the expansion of private clonotypes. Sampling times were not matched between patients in sustained remission and patients whose disease was progressing, and lymph node repertoires were not examined.

For TCR beta library preparation, 2 to 2.5 micrograms of genomic DNA were isolated from cryopreserved PBMCs. Longitudinal blood samples from CLL patients on ibrutinib monotherapy were analyzed using high-throughput TCR beta sequencing. The patients were enrolled in a single-center, open-label phase 2 trial of ibrutinib monotherapy. A note on this clone: It lacks a known antigen. The record has no base qualities; no much larger clone is one base away.

Each clonotype received, on average, about 9.7x coverage in deep resolution sequencing performed on a MiSeq, where the target depth lay between 1 in 1 million and 1 in 200,000 T cells. The immunoSEQ hsTCRB Kit was used to generate TCR beta libraries. On the study's bioinformatics: The data were analyzed with ImmunoSEQ Analyzer and ImmunoSEQ Data Assistant, and V, D and J gene assignments followed IMGT definitions. Clonality, which ranges from 0 to 1, was calculated as one minus the normalized Shannon entropy of productive rearrangement frequencies. Public clonotype analysis was restricted to overrepresented clonotypes comprising at least 0.05% of each patient's repertoire. Repertoires from approximately 12 age-matched healthy donors in immuneACCESS were used as clonality controls. Not all clones reach the TCRdb copy of this immuneACCESS table, which keeps in-frame sequences only. Checked studies attribute under half of the gap to unresolved V genes and leave the rest unexplained. V and J calls plus clone size are reproduced from that table; the DNA served to infer D and trimming. Present in this sample are around 310,000 clones, roughly 80% of which were seen just once. The ten largest make up roughly 7% of the sample.

From the cysteine up to the phenylalanine, the CDR3 has a length of 15 residues. Solely the CDR3 DNA is kept, with 45 bases framed from the first base. Trimming takes 7 bases from V and 1 base from J, and the germline ends sit 16 bases apart. From a lookup of the germline V gene, CDR1 and CDR2 are MNHEY and SVGAGI. The chain is made from TRBV6-5 and TRBJ1-2; the D segment cannot be called with confidence. Source: PBMCs, taken before ibrutinib treatment. This clonotype originated in a human donor with chronic lymphocytic leukemia. CDR3 protein: CASTDSTTSNYGYTF. The DNA sequence follows: TGTGCCAGCACAGACTCCACGACTAGTAACTATGGCTACACCTTC.